The T cell receptor beta chain described here comes from a study of T-cell reconstitution after alpha-beta-depleted transplantation in children. Study-wide results and caveats: Surviving recipient T cells and thymic progenitors underlay high day-60 TCRbeta diversity in some patients. T-cell counts and diversity at one year post-transplant came mainly from newly produced T cells. Approximately two months post-transplant, alpha-beta T cells reportedly originated from several hundred expanded graft clones.

Construction of the TCRbeta library involved unique molecular identifiers. TCRdb called the PCR reads again in MiXCR, with one record for every CDR3 protein. The sample contains about 980,000 distinct CDR3 sequences, 25% to 30% of which appear only once. As to this clonotype: Its antigen is still unknown.

The germline gives CDR1 LGHNA, CDR2 YNFKEQ. Trimming removed 8 bases at V and 5 bases at J, with 21 bases between. This CDR3 has 15 amino acids. The TCR was taken from a boy in the first two years of life who had a stem cell transplant for SCID, so the T cells may come from the graft donor. The chain links TRBV4-2 to TRBJ1-1, with D perhaps matching TRBD1 (6 bases). The sequenced sample was PBMCs, mostly from graft donor cells, obtained 360 days after TCRalphabeta/CD19-depleted stem cell transplant. The DNA of the CDR3 is TGTGCCAGCGCCGAGAGGGGGACATCGGGGACTGAAGCTTTCTTT. It is translated as CASAERGTSGTEAFF.